This TCR beta chain stems from a study of shared clonotypes between healthy human individuals. As to this clone: Its antigen is undetermined.

CDR1 LGHNA and CDR2 YSLEER come from the germline V gene. The CDR3 spans 16 residues. Trimming took 0 bases from V and 8 from J; bases not matched to a gene: 10. Using immunoSEQ multiplex PCR, the repertoire was profiled, and TCRdb retains in-frame clones only, with some absent. The sample holds some 2 million clones, roughly 96% seen once. Every donor, a Caucasian adult, lived in Nashville, Tennessee. General study results and limits: Large sequencing depth failed to make sorted-subset sequencing complete, rarefaction showed.

V usage is TRBV4-3 and J usage is TRBJ2-1; 7 nucleotides agree with TRBD2. Sequencing used naive CD4+ T cells sorted from blood. Described subset: CD45RA+ positively selected. The sequence came from a man aged 18 to 30 in good health. CDR3 DNA: TGCGCCAGCAGCCAAGAGGGCGGGAGCCCGAGCGATGAGCAGTTCTTC. It is translated as CASSQEGGSPSDEQFF.